These 27 T cell receptor beta chains share one sample of origin, sequenced in a study of metastatic and nonmetastatic thyroid tumors. Treatment of any kind had been given to no patient before thyroid surgery. TCRdb re-called clones from the PCR reads using MiXCR. The sample carries tens of thousands of clones, about an eighth recorded once. Material: tumor tissue. These TCRs come from a female donor with papillary thyroid cancer or a benign thyroid nodule (not recorded which). Some clones in this sample may be carry-over from other donors' samples.

Regarding this clone: A single base separates this from a much larger clone, so it may be a read error. J is TRBJ2-2 and V is TRBV7-8, with 7 bases identical to TRBD2. Germline values: CDR1 SGHVS, CDR2 FQNEAQ. CDR3 length equals 13 residues. With 4 bases clipped from V and 4 bases from J, the junction kept 0 bases outside the gene matches. DNA for the CDR3: TGTGCCAGCAGCTGGGGGGGCACCGGGGAGCTGTTTTTT. It codes for CASSWGGTGELFF.

About this clone itself: Compared with germline, one end of the junction differs, possibly owing to a read error. The chain has TRBV7-9 and TRBJ1-4; TRBD1 aligns across 7 bases. CDR1 and CDR2 (germline): SEHNR, FQNEAQ (reference sequence). The CDR3 sequence is 15 residues long. This CDR3 reads CAGRGPGQSNEKLFF. Here the CDR3 DNA reads TGTGCCGGCAGGGGCCCGGGACAGTCTAATGAAAAACTGTTTTTT.

The sample holds many counts of this clone. The J gene is TRBJ2-7, the V gene TRBV11-1; 11 nucleotides line up with TRBD2. This CDR3 spans 16 amino acids. Trimming removed 1 base from V and 2 bases from J; junction bases left unmatched: 4. CDR1 SGHAT and CDR2 FQDESV come from the germline V gene (reference sequence). The CDR3 spells CASSLVLAGVPYEQYF. CDR3 bases: TGTGCCAGCAGCTTAGTACTAGCGGGGGTCCCCTACGAGCAGTACTTC. The full variable domain, rest sourced from reference TRBV11-1 and TRBJ2-7, is EAEVAQSPRYKITEKSQAVAFWCDPISGHATLYWYRQILGQGPELLVQFQDESVVDDSQLPKDRFSAERLKGVDSTLKIQPAELGDSAMYLCASSLVLAGVPYEQYFGPGTRLTVT.

This clone was seen many times. The chain uses TRBV4-1 and TRBJ1-2; D remains unclear. V gave up 3 bases and J gave up 4 bases, with 15 bases separating them. Germline CDR1 is MGHRA and CDR2 is YSYEKL. The CDR3 extends over 15 amino acids. The CDR3 sequence: CASSQDPGSIYGYTF. The CDR3 DNA follows: TGCGCCAGCAGCCAGGATCCGGGATCGATCTATGGCTACACCTTC.

Ten or more counts support this clone. V and J are TRBV20-1 and TRBJ2-3; the match to TRBD2 covers 10 bases. CDR3 length: 13 residues. J was trimmed by 4 bases and V by 5 bases; bases with no gene match: 3. The germline CDR1 and CDR2 sequences are DFQATT and SNEGSKA (reference sequence). CDR3 nucleotide sequence: TGCAGTGCTTTAGCGGGAGGACCAGATACGCAGTATTTT. Encoded protein: CSALAGGPDTQYF.

This clone is deemed medium-sized (0.01 to 0.1%). CDR3 loop: CASSWTSGSEQYF. CDR3 in DNA: TGTGCCAGCAGTTGGACTAGCGGGAGCGAGCAGTACTTC. The chain combines TRBV28 with TRBJ2-7, with 13 bases that match TRBD2. The CDR3 loop spans 13 amino acids. Germline CDR1 MDHEN, CDR2 SYDVKM. The junction had 0 bases not matched to a gene; V was cut back by 4 bases and J by 6 bases. Supplemented by reference TRBV28 and TRBJ2-7, the full variable domain reads DVKVTQSSRYLVKRTGEKVFLECVQDMDHENMFWYRQDPGLGLRLIYFSYDVKMKEKGDIPEGYSVSREKKERFSLILESASTNQTSMYLCASSWTSGSEQYFGPGTRLTVT.

At least ten counts were recorded for this clone. V gene TRBV5-4 combines with J gene TRBJ1-1, with D unclear. V lost 4 bases and J lost 3, with 16 bases in between. From germline, CDR1 is SGHNT and CDR2 YYREEE (reference sequence). The CDR3 is 15 residues long. Here the CDR3 DNA reads TGTGCCAGCAGCCCGACCCTCCTGGGAGACACTGAAGCTTTCTTT. This gives the protein CASSPTLLGDTEAFF.

The rearrangement uses TRBV11-2 and TRBJ2-7, with D perhaps matching TRBD1 (5 bases). The CDR3 spans 15 residues. Trimming took 5 bases from V and 3 from J, leaving 17 bases between them. Germline CDR1 and CDR2: SGHAT and FQNNGV. DNA of the CDR3: TGTGCCAGCAGCCCCACAGGTGGCGCATGCTACGAGCAGTACTTC. Amino acid sequence: CASSPTGGACYEQYF.

At least ten counts were recorded for this clone. The chain is built from TRBV2 and TRBJ2-1, with 9 bases aligning to TRBD2. The V and J ends lost 9 bases and 4 bases, in that order; junction bases with no gene match: 4. This CDR3 spans 13 amino acids. Germline V lookup: CDR1 SNHLY, CDR2 FYNNEI. CDR3: CARGLATYNEQFF. The DNA of the CDR3 is TGTGCCAGAGGACTAGCGACATACAATGAGCAGTTCTTC. Full variable domain (missing parts from reference TRBV2 and TRBJ2-1): EPEVTQTPSHQVTQMGQEVILRCVPISNHLYFYWYRQILGQKVEFLVSFYNNEISEKSEIFDDQFSVERPDGSNFTLKIRSTKLEDSAMYFCARGLATYNEQFFGPGTRLTVL.

With regard to this clone: This may be a read error, as it is one base from a much larger clone. Other DNA variants within this sample encode the same CDR3. The chain combines TRBV25-1 with TRBJ1-1; the D is unclear. CDR3 length: 12 residues. Trimming stripped 3 bases from V and 11 bases from J, with 13 bases between. CDR1 and CDR2 (germline): MGHDK, SYGVNS. The CDR3 is CASSDRRWGAFF. The CDR3 DNA follows: TGTGCCAGCAGTGACAGGAGGTGGGGTGCTTTCTTT.

Concerning this clone: One base away lies a much larger clone, so this may be a sequencing read error. The chain joins TRBV12-3 or TRBV12-4 to TRBJ2-5, with D hard to call. The V end was cut by 6 bases, the J end by 0 bases, with 5 bases between. The CDR3 runs 12 residues. The CDR3 protein is CASRKYQETQYF. CDR3 sequence (DNA): TGTGCCAGCAGAAAGTACCAAGAGACCCAGTACTTC.

This clone was recorded many times. The V and J genes are TRBV11-1 and TRBJ1-4; 9 bases agree with TRBD1. The CDR3 loop spans 18 amino acids. V dropped 3 bases and J dropped 8; count of bases not matched to a gene: 16. Germline V gene data show CDR1 as SGHAT and CDR2 as FQDESV (reference sequence). As DNA, the CDR3 is TGTGCCAGCAGCTTCTCCTGGAGGGGACAGGGAAAAAGCGAAAAACTGTTTTTT. This translates into CASSFSWRGQGKSEKLFF.

The J gene is TRBJ2-1, the V gene TRBV11-2, with no clear D. The V gene lost 5 bases and the J gene lost 6 bases, with 14 bases spanning the gap. This CDR3 contains 14 residues. Germline V CDR1 and CDR2: SGHAT, FQNNGV. The CDR3 is CASSSIWSPNEQFF. The DNA of the CDR3 is TGTGCCAGCAGCAGTATCTGGAGTCCCAATGAGCAGTTCTTC.

This clone has at least ten counts. The CDR3 reads CASSLGGGGYEQYF. DNA for the CDR3: TGTGCCAGCAGCTTAGGAGGGGGCGGATACGAGCAGTACTTC. The V and J genes are TRBV11-2 and TRBJ2-7, with 7 bases that match TRBD1. Germline lookup yields CDR1 SGHAT and CDR2 FQNNGV. CDR3 length equals 14 residues. J gave up 4 bases and V 1 base, and 4 bases lay outside the gene matches. Full variable domain (remainder filled in from reference TRBV11-2 and TRBJ2-7): EAGVAQSPRYKIIEKRQSVAFWCNPISGHATLYWYQQILGQGPKLLIQFQNNGVVDDSQLPKDRFSAERLKGVDSTLKIQPAKLEDSAVYLCASSLGGGGYEQYFGPGTRLTVT.

Note on this clone: A much larger clone differs by one base, so this may be a read error. This sequence joins TRBV29-1 and TRBJ2-7; D gene unclear. CDR1 and CDR2 from the germline V gene are SQVTM and ANQGSEA. The V and J ends lost 5 bases and 5 bases respectively, with 13 bases between them. The CDR3 loop spans 12 amino acids. CDR3 region: CSVSPTWDEQYF. DNA for the CDR3: TGCAGCGTTTCGCCGACATGGGACGAGCAGTACTTC.

This clone came up many times. CDR3 residues: CATSDNTRGAQETQYF. CDR3 nucleotide sequence: TGTGCCACCAGTGACAACACCCGGGGGGCGCAAGAGACCCAGTACTTC. The V call is TRBV24-1, the J call TRBJ2-5, with D perhaps TRBD2 (7 bases). Trimming took off 4 bases at V and 2 bases at J, with 16 bases between the two ends. This CDR3 spans 16 amino acids. Germline lookup yields CDR1 KGHDR and CDR2 SFDVKD.

This clone has ten or more counts. The chain carries TRBV7-9 and TRBJ2-5; D tentatively fits TRBD1 or TRBD2 (5 bases each). Germline CDR1 and CDR2: SEHNR and FQNEAQ (reference sequence). The CDR3 has 16 amino acids. With 2 bases removed from V and 5 bases from J, the gap between germline ends came to 18 bases. This CDR3 reads CASSLSSGPRTETQYF. CDR3 coding DNA: TGTGCCAGCAGCTTATCCTCGGGACCCCGGACGGAGACCCAGTACTTC.

The chain joins TRBV18 to TRBJ2-1, with D possibly TRBD1 on 6 matching bases. The CDR3 runs to 13 residues. V was clipped by 5 bases and J by 11 bases, with 16 bases between them. CDR1 is KGHSH and CDR2 is LQKENI in the germline V gene. The CDR3 DNA is TGTGCCAGCTCAGATCTCAGGGGCGATAAGCAGTTCTTC. Its protein is CASSDLRGDKQFF.

This clone was recorded many times. This chain links TRBV12-3 or TRBV12-4 with TRBJ1-2; TRBD1 might be the D (6 bases). Trimming removed 2 bases from V and 8 bases from J, with 15 bases in between. This CDR3 is 14 amino acids long. In DNA form, the CDR3 reads TGTGCCAGCAGTTTATCATCGGGGGGCCGGGGCTACACCTTC. Its protein product is CASSLSSGGRGYTF.

This clone was counted many times. The CDR3 coding sequence is TGTGCCTGGAGTGTCCCCTCCTTCGACAGGGCCACTGAAGCTTTCTTT. It encodes CAWSVPSFDRATEAFF. The genes are TRBV30 and TRBJ1-1; 7 bases align to TRBD1. This CDR3 region has 16 residues. CDR1 GTSNPN and CDR2 SVGIG come from the germline V gene (reference sequence). The junction had 11 bases not matched to a gene; V was cut back by 0 bases and J by 4 bases.

The sample holds many counts of this clone. The chain joins TRBV3-1 to TRBJ2-5; D gene unclear. V was pared by 3 bases and J by 5 bases, with 7 bases between. CDR3 length: 12 residues. Germline loops: CDR1 LGHDT, CDR2 YNNKEL (reference sequence). CDR3 residues: CASSHLWETQYF. The CDR3 DNA is TGTGCCAGCAGCCATCTCTGGGAGACCCAGTACTTC.

This clone has ten or more counts. This chain connects TRBV30 to TRBJ2-7; no clear D gene. The V gene lost 2 bases and the J gene lost 0 bases, with 14 bases spanning the gap. Germline values: CDR1 GTSNPN, CDR2 SVGIG (reference sequence). The CDR3 consists of 15 residues. CDR3 in amino acids: CAWSSKFMSSYEQYF. The CDR3 nucleotides are TGTGCCTGGAGTTCTAAATTTATGAGCTCCTACGAGCAGTACTTC. Full variable domain (outside the CDR3, taken from reference TRBV30 and TRBJ2-7): SQTIHQWPATLVQPVGSPLSLECTVEGTSNPNLYWYRQAAGRGLQLLFYSVGIGQISSEVPQNLSASRPQDRQFILSSKKLLLSDSGFYLCAWSSKFMSSYEQYFGPGTRLTVT.

Ten or more counts support this clone. This chain joins TRBV28 and TRBJ2-7; 7 positions agree with TRBD2. V trimming: 6 bases; J trimming: 3 bases; junction bases outside the gene matches: 11. From germline, CDR1 is MDHEN and CDR2 SYDVKM. The CDR3 is 15 amino acids. In nucleotides, the CDR3 is TGTGCCAGCAGCCCTTCGCGGACTAGATACTACGAGCAGTACTTC. Its translation: CASSPSRTRYYEQYF.

The gene calls are TRBV5-1 and TRBJ1-2; D not certain. CDR1 and CDR2 from the germline V gene are SGHRS and YFSETQ. Trimming took off 4 bases at V and 10 bases at J, with 20 bases between the two ends. The CDR3 consists of 14 residues. CDR3 residues: CASSPLQGANDYTF. In DNA form, the CDR3 reads TGCGCCAGCAGCCCACTCCAAGGCGCTAATGACTACACCTTC. Looking up the rest from reference TRBV5-1 and TRBJ1-2 gives the full variable domain: KAGVTQTPRYLIKTRGQQVTLSCSPISGHRSVSWYQQTPGQGLQFLFEYFSETQRNKGNFPGRFSGRQFSNSRSEMNVSTLELGDSALYLCASSPLQGANDYTFGSGTRLTVV.

With regard to this clone: Since a much larger clone is just one base distant, this may be a read error. The chain carries TRBV27 and TRBJ1-5; D perhaps matches TRBD1 (6 bases). The CDR3 loop spans 14 amino acids. Germline loops: CDR1 MNHEY, CDR2 SMNVEV (reference sequence). Between the trimmed V and J ends, which lost 6 bases and 11 bases, there was a span of 20 bases. The CDR3 is CASRTQGGRKSQHF. In nucleotides, the CDR3 is TGTGCCAGCAGAACACAGGGTGGTAGAAAATCCCAGCATTTT.

V is TRBV20-1 and J is TRBJ2-7, with D perhaps assigned TRBD1 or TRBD2 (7 bases each). Deletions cut 6 bases from V and 0 bases from J, with 21 bases between. The germline CDR1 and CDR2 sequences are DFQATT and SNEGSKA (reference sequence). This CDR3 contains 16 residues. The CDR3 sequence is CSACVTGRVSSYEQYF. The CDR3 region has the DNA TGCAGTGCCTGTGTGACAGGGAGGGTGAGCTCCTACGAGCAGTACTTC.

The chain recombines TRBV7-9 with TRBJ2-7; no firm D call. This CDR3 contains 13 residues. The V and J ends lost 5 bases and 1 base respectively, with 9 bases between them. Germline V gene sequence: CDR1 SEHNR, CDR2 FQNEAQ (reference sequence). Here the CDR3 reads CASSPILSYEQYF. The CDR3 coding sequence is TGTGCCAGCAGCCCTATCCTTTCCTACGAGCAGTACTTC.